Below, 30 T cell receptor beta chains from the same sample are listed, as sequenced in a study of shared clonotypes between healthy human individuals. Sequencing used immunoSEQ multiplex PCR; TCRdb keeps in-frame clones, though not all of them. There are about 470,000 clones in the sample; roughly 77% occur only once, and roughly 13% lies in the top ten. Sequenced sample: PBMCs. The receptors originated from a woman aged 40 to 49 in good health. Some clones in this sample may be carry-over from other donors' samples.

Comments on this clone: The same CDR3 can be traced to other DNA sequences in this sample. The V gene is TRBV6-6, the J gene TRBJ2-7; D is ambiguous. The CDR3 loop spans 12 amino acids. Trimming shortened V by 0 bases and J by 4 bases, and 4 bases separated the two germline ends. The germline CDR1 and CDR2 sequences are MNHNY and SVGAGI (reference sequence). CDR3 DNA sequence: TGTGCCAGCAGTTACTCGAGGTACGAGCAGTACTTC. Protein: CASSYSRYEQYF.

This clone has at least ten counts. The chain links TRBV19 to TRBJ2-1; 10 nucleotides agree with TRBD2. The CDR3 is 15 amino acids. The ends lost 3 bases at V and 5 bases at J; junction bases unmatched: 4. Germline V CDR1 and CDR2: LNHDA, SQIVND (reference sequence). The CDR3 protein is CASSMGTSANNEQFF. The DNA for the CDR3 is TGTGCCAGTAGTATGGGGACTAGCGCCAACAATGAGCAGTTCTTC.

This clone was seen a handful of times. The V and J genes are TRBV11-2 and TRBJ2-7; TRBD2 is a possible D gene (6 bases). Germline V CDR1 and CDR2: SGHAT, FQNNGV. This CDR3 contains 15 residues. V was shortened by 2 bases and J by 7 bases, with 18 bases between the two germline ends. CDR3 nucleotides: TGTGCCAGCAGCTTAACCTACGGAGGGGTTCGGGAGCAGTACTTC. Translating it yields CASSLTYGGVREQYF.

This clone was detected ten times or more. The chain employs TRBV6-4 and TRBJ2-2; possible D gene TRBD1, 6 bases. This CDR3 is built from 13 residues. Germline V gives CDR1 MRHNA, CDR2 SNTAGT. Trimming took 6 bases from V and 7 from J, leaving 12 bases between them. CDR3 nucleotides: TGTGCCAGCAGCCCGGACAGCCACGGGGAGCTGTTTTTT. It codes for CASSPDSHGELFF.

The chain is built from TRBV7-2 and TRBJ2-1, with D perhaps assigned TRBD1 or TRBD2 (6 bases each). This CDR3 has 14 amino acids. From germline, CDR1 is SGHTA and CDR2 FQGNSA. V lost 5 bases and J lost 15, with 23 bases in between. Here the CDR3 reads CASSAAGHLLRPFF. The CDR3 nucleotides read TGTGCCAGCAGCGCCGCGGGACATCTTTTGCGGCCGTTCTTC.

The chain has TRBV7-2 and TRBJ2-7; D might be TRBD1 (7 bases). Looked up from germline, CDR1 is SGHTA and CDR2 is FQGNSA. This CDR3 spans 14 amino acids. Trimming shortened V by 6 bases and J by 2 bases, and 14 bases separated the two germline ends. The CDR3 reads CASRRGGTAYEQYF. The DNA for the CDR3 is TGTGCCAGCAGAAGAGGAGGGACAGCCTACGAGCAGTACTTC.

The chain has TRBV27 and TRBJ2-1; 7 positions match TRBD2. The germline gives CDR1 MNHEY, CDR2 SMNVEV (reference sequence). This CDR3 is 13 amino acids long. The ends lost 10 bases at V and 0 bases at J; junction bases unmatched: 3. CDR3 protein: CATGRSSYNEQFF. CDR3 sequence (DNA): TGTGCCACCGGGAGGAGCTCCTACAATGAGCAGTTCTTC.

The rearrangement links TRBV2 to TRBJ2-1, with D hard to call. Trimming shortened V by 9 bases and J by 7 bases, and 16 bases separated the two germline ends. Germline V CDR1 and CDR2: SNHLY, FYNNEI. The CDR3 spans 13 residues. CDR3 residues: CASAVIQGNEQFF. The CDR3, as DNA: TGTGCCAGTGCAGTGATCCAAGGGAATGAGCAGTTCTTC.

This clone was seen more than once but under ten times. The sample carries other DNA sequences with the same CDR3. This chain connects TRBV5-1 to TRBJ1-5; possibly TRBD1 for D (5 bases). Between the trimmed V and J ends, which lost 4 bases and 7 bases, there was a span of 12 bases. The CDR3 consists of 13 residues. Germline CDR1 is SGHRS and CDR2 is YFSETQ. CDR3 protein: CASSLQGGQPQHF. The CDR3 coding sequence is TGCGCCAGCAGCCTGCAGGGAGGACAGCCCCAGCATTTT.

The V gene is TRBV11-2, the J gene TRBJ2-1; 9 bases align to TRBD1. CDR3 length: 15 amino acids. The V and J ends lost 5 bases and 9 bases, in that order; junction bases with no gene match: 11. CDR1 is SGHAT, CDR2 FQNNGV, per germline. CDR3 loop: CASSPGTGLFGEQFF. CDR3 nucleotide sequence: TGTGCCAGCAGCCCGGGGACAGGGCTTTTTGGTGAGCAGTTCTTC.

The chain uses TRBV5-4 and TRBJ2-2; 11 nucleotides align to TRBD2. From germline, CDR1 is SGHNT and CDR2 YYREEE (reference sequence). CDR3 length equals 15 residues. V gave up 3 bases and J gave up 5 bases; unmatched junction bases: 3. CDR3 residues: CASSWGTSGTGELFF. For the CDR3, the DNA is TGTGCCAGCAGCTGGGGGACTAGCGGTACCGGGGAGCTGTTTTTT. The variable domain in full, with the rest retrieved from reference TRBV5-4 and TRBJ2-2, is ETGVTQSPTHLIKTRGQQVTLRCSSQSGHNTVSWYQQALGQGPQFIFQYYREEENGRGNFPPRFSGLQFPNYSSELNVNALELDDSALYLCASSWGTSGTGELFFGEGSRLTVL.

This rearrangement joins TRBV5-4 to TRBJ2-1; 13 bases match TRBD2. The germline V gene encodes CDR1 SGHNT and CDR2 YYREEE (reference sequence). Trimming cost V 3 bases and J 1 base; bases outside gene matches: 7. The CDR3 contains 18 residues. This CDR3 is CASSYTSGRAQSYNEQFF. Here the CDR3 DNA reads TGTGCCAGCAGCTATACTAGCGGGAGGGCCCAATCCTACAATGAGCAGTTCTTC.

The chain uses TRBV7-9 and TRBJ2-2; D is tentatively TRBD1 or TRBD2 (5 bases each). Per germline, CDR1 SEHNR and CDR2 FQNEAQ (reference sequence). V lost 0 bases, J lost 3 bases, and 11 bases lay in between. This CDR3 has 16 amino acids. For the CDR3, the DNA is TGTGCCAGCAGCTTAGCTTGGGGGTCGGACACCGGGGAGCTGTTTTTT. It encodes CASSLAWGSDTGELFF.

This chain uses TRBV25-1 with TRBJ1-5; 8 positions match TRBD1. Germline loops: CDR1 MGHDK, CDR2 SYGVNS. The V gene end was trimmed by 2 bases and the J gene end by 9 bases; junction bases not matched to a gene: 15. The CDR3 runs 17 residues. The CDR3 DNA is TGTGCCAGCAGTGAAGACGGAGGACAGGGAGGCGCGATGCCCCAGCATTTT. It specifies CASSEDGGQGGAMPQHF.

The genes are TRBV19 and TRBJ2-3; the D is unclear. The CDR3 spans 15 residues. Germline CDR1 reads LNHDA; CDR2 reads SQIVND (reference sequence). Trimming cost V 5 bases and J 1 base, with 13 bases left between them. DNA of the CDR3: TGTGCCAGTAGTCCGTCTAATAGGGGCACAGATACGCAGTATTTT. Encoded protein: CASSPSNRGTDTQYF.

J is TRBJ2-5 and V is TRBV19; 7 nucleotides agree with TRBD2. Germline CDR1 and CDR2: LNHDA and SQIVND (reference sequence). CDR3 size: 15 residues. After removal of 4 bases from V and 1 base from J, the junction contained 6 bases not matched to a gene. CDR3 DNA sequence: TGTGCCAGTAGTAAACACGGGGGGACCCAAGAGACCCAGTACTTC. This codes for CASSKHGGTQETQYF.

The chain joins TRBV2 to TRBJ2-5; D unclear. V gave up 6 bases and J gave up 5 bases, with 13 bases separating them. CDR1 and CDR2 from the germline V gene are SNHLY and FYNNEI. This CDR3 contains 13 residues. CDR3 residues: CASRPGSRETQYF. CDR3 in DNA: TGTGCCAGCAGACCTGGGTCAAGGGAGACCCAGTACTTC.

This chain connects TRBV19 to TRBJ1-1, with D possibly being TRBD1 (5 bases). V dropped 9 bases and J dropped 3 bases, with 11 bases sitting between them. The CDR3 loop spans 12 amino acids. The germline V gene encodes CDR1 LNHDA and CDR2 SQIVND (reference sequence). This CDR3 reads CASGTRYTEAFF. The CDR3 bases are TGTGCCAGCGGGACGCGGTACACTGAAGCTTTCTTT.

The chain combines TRBV6-6 with TRBJ1-2, with no clear D. V was shortened by 0 bases and J by 4 bases, with 9 bases between the two germline ends. This CDR3 contains 14 residues. CDR1 is MNHNY and CDR2 is SVGAGI in the germline V gene (reference sequence). CDR3 nucleotide sequence: TGTGCCAGCAGTTACTCACAACTTAGCTATGGCTACACCTTC. It translates to CASSYSQLSYGYTF.

Points on this clone: This may be a read error, as it is one base from a much larger clone. This likely comes from a read error, as the CDR3 has no conserved phenylalanine or tryptophan at its end. This chain connects TRBV10-2 to TRBJ1-5; possible D gene TRBD1, 6 bases. The germline CDR1 and CDR2 sequences are WSHSY and SAAADI. CDR3 length: 13 amino acids. Trimming stripped 10 bases from V and 3 bases from J, with 13 bases between. The CDR3 spells CATLTGFNQPQHS. The CDR3 region has the DNA TGCGCCACCCTAACAGGGTTCAATCAGCCCCAGCATTCT.

The chain combines TRBV5-4 with TRBJ2-3, with 7 nucleotides matching TRBD2. The length of the CDR3 is 15 residues. Trimming removed 4 bases from V and 7 bases from J; junction bases left unmatched: 12. Germline values: CDR1 SGHNT, CDR2 YYREEE (reference sequence). The CDR3 reads CASSPTAGEGYTQYF. The DNA for the CDR3 is TGTGCCAGCAGCCCTACGGCGGGGGAGGGGTATACGCAGTATTTT.

This clone was counted a few times. The V call is TRBV29-1, the J call TRBJ2-7, with TRBD1 identical over 9 bases. Germline CDR1 SQVTM, CDR2 ANQGSEA. J lost 6 bases, V lost 7 bases, and 10 bases had no gene match. This CDR3 has 13 residues. The CDR3 reads CSARDREASEQYF. The CDR3 DNA reads TGCAGCGCCCGGGACAGGGAAGCTTCCGAGCAGTACTTC.

The chain employs TRBV27 and TRBJ1-5; the D is unclear. The CDR3 runs to 14 residues. From germline, CDR1 is MNHEY and CDR2 SMNVEV (reference sequence). The V gene lost 0 bases and the J gene lost 2 bases, with 5 bases spanning the gap. CDR3 in amino acids: CASSLSLGNQPQHF. The CDR3 bases are TGTGCCAGCAGTTTATCCCTAGGCAATCAGCCCCAGCATTTT.

Here the CDR3 reads CASSARRRDTEAFF. CDR3 in DNA: TGTGCCAGCAGCGCCCGAAGAAGGGACACTGAAGCTTTCTTT. The chain links TRBV9 to TRBJ1-1; the D is unclear. V was trimmed by 3 bases and J by 3 bases, leaving 12 bases between them. Germline V lookup: CDR1 SGDLS, CDR2 YYNGEE. The CDR3 totals 14 residues.

V gene TRBV11-2 combines with J gene TRBJ2-7, with D perhaps TRBD2 (7 bases). Looked up from germline, CDR1 is SGHAT and CDR2 is FQNNGV. V lost 5 bases and J lost 6, with 23 bases in between. The CDR3 has 16 amino acids. The CDR3 sequence: CASSPGGEEGVGEQYF. CDR3 bases: TGTGCCAGCAGCCCGGGAGGAGAGGAGGGGGTAGGCGAGCAGTACTTC. Using reference TRBV11-2 and TRBJ2-7 for the parts outside the CDR3, the full variable domain is EAGVAQSPRYKIIEKRQSVAFWCNPISGHATLYWYQQILGQGPKLLIQFQNNGVVDDSQLPKDRFSAERLKGVDSTLKIQPAKLEDSAVYLCASSPGGEEGVGEQYFGPGTRLTVT.

The J gene is TRBJ2-6, the V gene TRBV18; the D gene could be TRBD1 or TRBD2 (5 bases each). Trimming left V 4 bases short and J 1 base short, with 8 bases between. The CDR3 runs 15 residues. Germline assignment: CDR1 KGHSH and CDR2 LQKENI. This chain's CDR3 is CASSLGTSGANVLTF. The DNA of the CDR3 is TGTGCCAGCTCACTAGGGACGTCTGGGGCCAACGTCCTGACTTTC.

The CDR3 nucleotides read TGTGCCAGCACCCGGGGGCTTGGGGGCAATGAGCAGTTCTTC. Protein: CASTRGLGGNEQFF. The chain couples TRBV9 to TRBJ2-1; D could derive from TRBD1 or TRBD2 (6 bases each). From germline, CDR1 is SGDLS and CDR2 YYNGEE. The V end was cut by 6 bases, the J end by 6 bases, with 16 bases between. This CDR3 comprises 14 residues.

This clone was found once. The chain carries TRBV11-1 and TRBJ2-7; 7 bases are a match to TRBD1. This CDR3 contains 14 residues. V shed 5 bases and J 4 bases; nucleotides not matched to a gene: 8. Germline V gene data show CDR1 as SGHAT and CDR2 as FQDESV (reference sequence). CDR3 amino acids: CASSTDRAAYEQYF. The CDR3 bases are TGTGCCAGCAGCACCGACAGGGCGGCGTACGAGCAGTACTTC.

Turning to this clone: Other DNA sequences from this sample encode an identical CDR3 as well. This rearrangement joins TRBV5-1 to TRBJ2-1; TRBD2 matches at 9 bases. The CDR3 is made up of 13 amino acids. The germline gives CDR1 SGHRS, CDR2 YFSETQ. With 5 bases clipped from V and 7 bases from J, the junction kept 4 bases outside the gene matches. CDR3 sequence reads: CASRVAGANEQFF. The CDR3 DNA reads TGCGCCAGCAGGGTAGCGGGAGCTAATGAGCAGTTCTTC.

The rearrangement links TRBV2 to TRBJ2-7; 10 bases fit TRBD2. Germline V gene lookup returns CDR1 SNHLY and CDR2 FYNNEI. The CDR3 sequence is 13 residues long. With 5 bases clipped from V and 3 bases from J, the junction kept 1 base outside the gene matches. The CDR3 nucleotides are TGTGCCAGCAGTATAGCGGGAGGCTACGAGCAGTACTTC. It specifies CASSIAGGYEQYF.